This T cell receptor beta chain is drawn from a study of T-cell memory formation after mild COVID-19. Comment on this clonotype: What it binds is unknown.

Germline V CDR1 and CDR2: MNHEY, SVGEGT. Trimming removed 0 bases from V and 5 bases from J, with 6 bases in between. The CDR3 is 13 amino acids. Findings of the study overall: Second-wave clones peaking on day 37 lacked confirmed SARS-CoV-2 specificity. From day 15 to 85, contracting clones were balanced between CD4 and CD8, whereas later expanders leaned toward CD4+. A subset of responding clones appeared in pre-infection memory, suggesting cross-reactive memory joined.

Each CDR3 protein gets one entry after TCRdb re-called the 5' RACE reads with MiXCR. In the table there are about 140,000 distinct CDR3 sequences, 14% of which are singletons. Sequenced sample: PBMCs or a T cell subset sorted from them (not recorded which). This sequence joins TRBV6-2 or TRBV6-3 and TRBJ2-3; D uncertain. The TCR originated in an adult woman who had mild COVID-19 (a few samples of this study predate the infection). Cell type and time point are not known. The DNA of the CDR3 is TGTGCCAGCAGTTACTCGGTTGAAGATACGCAGTATTTT. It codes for CASSYSVEDTQYF.